This TCR beta chain was identified in a study of response to subunit inactivated influenza vaccine. Study-wide results and limits: It was the authors' suggestion that each seasonal influenza vaccination recruits few new T cells.

Many counts were recorded for this clonotype. The antigen is undetermined. The CDR3 extends over 14 amino acids. TCRdb itself ran the RT-PCR reads through MiXCR, one entry per CDR3 protein. The sample shows roughly 670,000 distinct CDR3 sequences, 14% of them seen only once. The sequence was obtained from a man aged 50 to 59 who received an inactivated influenza vaccine. The material was PBMCs from blood, obtained roughly 2 weeks before vaccination. The rearrangement links TRBV21-1 to TRBJ1-3; TRBD1 is the table's D call and was not checked against the DNA. TRBV21-1 is marked as a pseudogene. The CDR3 loop is CASTLDRAGNTIYF. CDR3 sequence (DNA): TGTGCCAGCACTCTAGACAGGGCTGGAAACACCATATATTTT.